Below are 30 T cell receptor beta chains sequenced from a single sample in a study of T cells in Graves' hyperthyroidism and ophthalmopathy. Amplified TCR beta CDR3 regions came from RNA transcripts. An initial round of RT-PCR targeting the TCR CDR3 relied on the HTBI primer set. TCRdb independently ran MiXCR on the multiplex PCR reads; one entry per CDR3 protein. Counted here are 140,000 or so distinct CDR3 sequences, less than 25% occurring once; the ten biggest clones make up around two thirds. The sample consisted of blood. The receptors here all came from a woman aged 45 to 65 with Graves' hyperthyroidism that later progressed to Graves' ophthalmopathy.

This clonotype was seen ten or more times. The chain is built from TRBV28 and TRBJ1-3; a possible D gene is TRBD1 (6 bases). Germline-derived CDR1 and CDR2 are MDHEN and SYDVKM. The CDR3 runs to 14 residues. V was clipped by 3 bases and J by 4 bases, with 10 bases between them. The CDR3 sequence is CASSFRGPGNTIYF. DNA for the CDR3: TGTGCCAGCAGTTTCCGGGGGCCCGGAAACACCATATATTTT.

This clonotype was observed at least ten times. The chain combines TRBV28 with TRBJ2-5, with 11 bases that match TRBD2. The CDR3 runs 16 residues. Germline trimming cut 2 bases from V and 5 bases from J; bases unmatched to any gene: 7. The V gene's germline CDR1 is MDHEN and CDR2 SYDVKM. The CDR3 spells CASSLPLAGGGETQYF. CDR3 DNA: TGTGCCAGCAGTTTACCCCTAGCGGGAGGAGGGGAGACCCAGTACTTC.

The chain uses TRBV5-1 and TRBJ2-2; 8 positions agree with TRBD1. Germline CDR1 is SGHRS and CDR2 is YFSETQ. With 1 base clipped from V and 4 bases from J, the junction kept 6 bases outside the gene matches. The CDR3 totals 16 residues. CDR3 protein: CASSLIRGLGTGELFF. CDR3 DNA: TGCGCCAGCAGCTTGATCAGGGGGCTGGGCACCGGGGAGCTGTTTTTT.

J is TRBJ2-5 and V is TRBV3-1; TRBD1 matches 9 bases. The germline V gene has CDR1 LGHDT and CDR2 YNNKEL (reference sequence). Trimming took 3 bases from V and 6 from J; bases not matched to a gene: 11. The CDR3 sequence is 16 residues long. The CDR3 nucleotides read TGTGCCAGCAGCCACCCCGACAGGGGGAGAGGGCAGACCCAGTACTTC. Its protein is CASSHPDRGRGQTQYF.

In its sample, this clonotype was seen many times. The rearrangement uses TRBV3-1 and TRBJ2-1; TRBD1 aligns across 12 bases. The germline gives CDR1 LGHDT, CDR2 YNNKEL (reference sequence). The CDR3 runs 13 residues. J was trimmed by 15 bases and V by 4 bases; bases with no gene match: 7. CDR3 sequence: CASSPNRDRGRFF. DNA of the CDR3: TGTGCCAGCAGCCCCAACCGGGACAGGGGGCGGTTCTTC.

This rearrangement joins TRBV6-2 or TRBV6-3 to TRBJ1-1; the D gene is possibly TRBD1 (6 bases). Germline lookup yields CDR1 MNHEY and CDR2 SVGEGT. The V and J ends lost 0 bases and 5 bases respectively, with 7 bases between them. The CDR3 contains 13 residues. CDR3 residues: CASSYSRGTEAFF. The CDR3 DNA follows: TGTGCCAGCAGTTACTCGAGGGGGACTGAAGCTTTCTTT.

This clonotype was recorded at least ten times. The chain links TRBV19 to TRBJ1-1, with a possible D match to TRBD1 (6 bases). The CDR3 sequence is 15 residues long. In germline, CDR1 is LNHDA, CDR2 SQIVND (reference sequence). Trimming left V 6 bases short and J 1 base short, with 15 bases between. The CDR3 bases are TGTGCCAGTAGCCGAACGGGGGCCGCGAACACTGAAGCTTTCTTT. Amino acid sequence: CASSRTGAANTEAFF.

This clonotype was counted at least ten times. The chain carries TRBV20-1 and TRBJ1-4, with no clear D. From germline, CDR1 is DFQATT and CDR2 SNEGSKA (reference sequence). Trimming left V 6 bases short and J 8 bases short, with 19 bases between. This CDR3 region has 14 residues. This CDR3 reads CSALSRAGVEKLFF. The DNA for the CDR3 is TGCAGTGCACTTTCTAGAGCCGGAGTCGAAAAACTGTTTTTT.

This clonotype was picked up many times. The genes are TRBV10-1 and TRBJ2-3; tentatively, D is TRBD2 (5 bases). Germline-derived CDR1 and CDR2 are WNHNN and SYGVQD (reference sequence). The V end was cut by 6 bases, the J end by 0 bases, with 7 bases between. The CDR3 length is 13 residues. For the CDR3, the DNA is TGCGCCAGCAGGCGGACTAGCACAGATACGCAGTATTTT. Its translation is CASRRTSTDTQYF.

This clonotype showed up many times. The chain employs TRBV7-9 and TRBJ1-2; a possible D gene is TRBD1 (5 bases). CDR3 length equals 17 residues. Trimming pared 8 bases from V and 5 bases from J, leaving 27 bases between. Germline values: CDR1 SEHNR, CDR2 FQNEAQ (reference sequence). The CDR3 protein is CASLGTGTSQLGYGYTF. The CDR3 nucleotides are TGTGCCAGCCTAGGCACAGGAACATCACAACTGGGGTATGGCTACACCTTC.

Worth noting for this clonotype: This clone may be a read error of a much larger clone one base away. The rearrangement joins TRBV29-1 to TRBJ2-2, with 10 bases aligning to TRBD1. The CDR3 is 14 residues long. V dropped 6 bases and J dropped 8; count of bases not matched to a gene: 9. Germline CDR1 reads SQVTM; CDR2 reads ANQGSEA. The CDR3 protein is CSVRGQGIAGELFF. Here the CDR3 DNA reads TGCAGCGTCAGGGGACAGGGGATCGCGGGGGAGCTGTTTTTT.

The gene calls are TRBV20-1 and TRBJ1-2; unclear D gene. Germline values: CDR1 DFQATT, CDR2 SNEGSKA (reference sequence). Trimming pared 6 bases from V and 1 base from J, leaving 9 bases between. This CDR3 has 12 residues. CDR3 sequence reads: CSARSNNYGYTF. As DNA, the CDR3 is TGCAGTGCGCGTAGTAATAACTATGGCTACACCTTC.

This clonotype showed up many times. The rearrangement uses TRBV20-1 and TRBJ2-7, with 7 positions matching TRBD1. CDR1 is DFQATT, CDR2 SNEGSKA, per germline (reference sequence). The CDR3 runs to 11 residues. Germline trimming cut 3 bases from V and 6 bases from J; bases unmatched to any gene: 2. CDR3 bases: TGCAGTGCTAGGGGACAGCGCGAGCAGTACTTC. Protein product: CSARGQREQYF.

The table lists this clonotype with many counts. The rearrangement joins TRBV28 to TRBJ2-3, with TRBD2 matching 12 bases. The CDR3 is made up of 16 amino acids. Per germline, CDR1 MDHEN and CDR2 SYDVKM. V shed 4 bases, J shed 2 bases, and the junction held 4 bases outside the gene matches. The CDR3 region has the DNA TGTGCCAGCAGTTCTAGCGGGAGGGCCCCCACAGATACGCAGTATTTT. This encodes CASSSSGRAPTDTQYF.

This clonotype was observed at least ten times. The V gene is TRBV7-9, the J gene TRBJ1-1; D unclear. There are 13 residues in the CDR3. The germline V gene encodes CDR1 SEHNR and CDR2 FQNEAQ (reference sequence). Trimming removed 5 bases from V and 8 bases from J, with 15 bases in between. The CDR3, as DNA: TGTGCCAGCAGCGTGCCGGCCCTGGGAGAAGCTTTCTTT. It specifies CASSVPALGEAFF.

This clonotype was seen more than once but under ten times. This sequence joins TRBV28 and TRBJ1-3; D unresolved. Between the trimmed V and J ends, which lost 3 bases and 8 bases, there was a span of 11 bases. Germline CDR1 MDHEN, CDR2 SYDVKM. The CDR3 contains 13 residues. The CDR3 nucleotides read TGTGCCAGCAGTTTTCTGGGGAAAGACACCATATATTTT. Protein sequence: CASSFLGKDTIYF.

This clonotype was found many times. This CDR3 reads CASSLNRDEQFF. The CDR3 coding sequence is TGTGCCAGCAGTTTAAACAGGGATGAGCAGTTCTTC. The V call is TRBV28, the J call TRBJ2-1; D is perhaps TRBD1 (6 bases). Trimming removed 2 bases at V and 8 bases at J, with 7 bases between. This CDR3 region has 12 residues. The germline V gene encodes CDR1 MDHEN and CDR2 SYDVKM.

This clonotype was observed a few times. The V gene is TRBV6-5, the J gene TRBJ1-6; D may be TRBD1 (5 bases). The CDR3 is 16 amino acids. Germline V gene lookup returns CDR1 MNHEY and CDR2 SVGAGI. Trimming cost V 3 bases and J 7 bases, with 16 bases left between them. The DNA of the CDR3 is TGTGCCAGCAGTTATGGTTATAGGACACCCAATTCACCCCTCCACTTT. It specifies CASSYGYRTPNSPLHF.

This clonotype was observed a handful of times. The chain uses TRBV4-1 and TRBJ2-7, with TRBD1 identical over 7 bases. Looked up from germline, CDR1 is MGHRA and CDR2 is YSYEKL. The length of the CDR3 is 15 residues. Trimming at V came to 2 bases and at J to 0 bases, leaving 4 bases not matched to a gene. CDR3 nucleotide sequence: TGCGCCAGCAGCCAAACCCGGGACAGCTCCTACGAGCAGTACTTC. Encoded protein: CASSQTRDSSYEQYF.

The chain employs TRBV5-1 and TRBJ2-1; 12 nucleotides match TRBD2. The CDR3 has 19 residues. V lost 1 base and J lost 4; bases outside the gene matches: 12. Per germline, CDR1 SGHRS and CDR2 YFSETQ. CDR3 sequence: CASSLNVVGLAGSYNEQFF. The CDR3 DNA sequence: TGCGCCAGCAGCTTGAACGTAGTGGGACTAGCGGGTTCGTACAATGAGCAGTTCTTC. The full variable domain, rest sourced from reference TRBV5-1 and TRBJ2-1, is KAGVTQTPRYLIKTRGQQVTLSCSPISGHRSVSWYQQTPGQGLQFLFEYFSETQRNKGNFPGRFSGRQFSNSRSEMNVSTLELGDSALYLCASSLNVVGLAGSYNEQFFGPGTRLTVL.

In this sample, this clonotype turned up many times. The genes are TRBV11-2 and TRBJ2-4, with a tentative D call TRBD2 (5 bases). Trimming took 0 bases from V and 6 from J, leaving 12 bases between them. This CDR3 is 15 amino acids long. The germline CDR1 and CDR2 sequences are SGHAT and FQNNGV. CDR3 in amino acids: CASSLDLGRANIQYF. The CDR3 DNA reads TGTGCCAGCAGCTTAGATCTAGGGCGGGCAAACATTCAGTACTTC. Full variable domain (rest looked up from reference TRBV11-2 and TRBJ2-4): EAGVAQSPRYKIIEKRQSVAFWCNPISGHATLYWYQQILGQGPKLLIQFQNNGVVDDSQLPKDRFSAERLKGVDSTLKIQPAKLEDSAVYLCASSLDLGRANIQYFGAGTRLSVL.

This clonotype was counted at least ten times. The chain couples TRBV10-3 to TRBJ2-7; D gene uncertain. The CDR3 has 13 residues. The germline V gene has CDR1 ENHRY and CDR2 SYGVKD. Trimming took 0 bases from V and 4 from J, leaving 7 bases between them. CDR3 DNA: TGTGCCATCAGTGAGTCGTATCGGTACGAGCAGTACTTC. Its protein product is CAISESYRYEQYF.

This clonotype was seen repeatedly, ten times or more. This sequence joins TRBV15 and TRBJ2-7; 8 bases agree with TRBD1. CDR1 and CDR2 (germline): LNHNV, YYDKDF (reference sequence). V was pared by 5 bases and J by 6 bases, with 6 bases of the junction left unmatched. There are 13 residues in the CDR3. CDR3 protein: CATSGAQGAEQYF. For the CDR3, the DNA is TGTGCCACCAGCGGGGCGCAGGGGGCCGAGCAGTACTTC. Filled out from reference TRBV15 and TRBJ2-7, the complete variable domain reads DAMVIQNPRYQVTQFGKPVTLSCSQTLNHNVMYWYQQKSSQAPKLLFHYYDKDFNNEADTPDNFQSRRPNTSFCFLDIRSPGLGDTAMYLCATSGAQGAEQYFGPGTRLTVT.

The chain links TRBV6-1 to TRBJ1-2; D remains ambiguous. The CDR3 covers 14 residues. Germline V gene sequence: CDR1 MNHNS, CDR2 SASEGT. V lost 3 bases and J lost 4, with 12 bases in between. CDR3: CASSDRTRRYGYTF. In DNA form, the CDR3 reads TGTGCCAGCAGTGACAGGACGAGACGCTATGGCTACACCTTC.

This clonotype has only a few counts. The gene calls are TRBV5-4 and TRBJ2-2; TRBD2 agrees at 8 bases. The CDR3 length is 15 residues. After removal of 4 bases from V and 5 bases from J, the junction contained 7 bases not matched to a gene. In germline, CDR1 is SGHNT, CDR2 YYREEE (reference sequence). The CDR3 DNA reads TGTGCCAGCAGCCGTAGCGGGGTCGGGACCGGGGAGCTGTTTTTT. Its translation is CASSRSGVGTGELFF.

The table lists this clonotype with many counts. V and J are TRBV10-3 and TRBJ2-7; the match to TRBD1 covers 10 bases. Looked up from germline, CDR1 is ENHRY and CDR2 is SYGVKD. V was pared by 11 bases and J by 5 bases, with 12 bases of the junction left unmatched. This CDR3 has 14 residues. CDR3 amino acids: CAAATGTGADEQYF. The CDR3 nucleotides are TGTGCCGCGGCTACCGGGACAGGGGCAGACGAGCAGTACTTC.

Only a few counts were recorded for this clonotype. The J gene is TRBJ2-2, the V gene TRBV30; D unclear. Trimming removed 5 bases at V and 7 bases at J, with 8 bases between. CDR3 length equals 11 residues. CDR1 and CDR2 (germline): GTSNPN, SVGIG (reference sequence). CDR3 coding DNA: TGTGCCTGGGGCTCGAGCGGGGAGCTGTTTTTT. Translation: CAWGSSGELFF.

This clonotype showed up many times. The chain recombines TRBV2 with TRBJ2-7; no reliable D call. In germline, CDR1 is SNHLY, CDR2 FYNNEI. Trimming took 6 bases from V and 6 from J, leaving 9 bases between them. The CDR3 sequence is 11 residues long. In nucleotides, the CDR3 is TGTGCCAGCAGAACGTACGGCGAGCAGTACTTC. It codes for CASRTYGEQYF. Looking up the rest from reference TRBV2 and TRBJ2-7 gives the full variable domain: EPEVTQTPSHQVTQMGQEVILRCVPISNHLYFYWYRQILGQKVEFLVSFYNNEISEKSEIFDDQFSVERPDGSNFTLKIRSTKLEDSAMYFCASRTYGEQYFGPGTRLTVT.

The CDR3 DNA reads TGTGCCAGCAGCGACAGGGGGGCTGAAGCTTTCTTT. It codes for CASSDRGAEAFF. The J gene is TRBJ1-1, the V gene TRBV11-2, with 9 nucleotides matching TRBD1. The CDR3 totals 12 residues. CDR1 is SGHAT, CDR2 FQNNGV, per germline. Trimming at V came to 5 bases and at J to 6 bases, leaving 1 base not matched to a gene.

This clonotype has a count of ten or more. The chain joins TRBV6-1 to TRBJ2-7; no clear D. The CDR3 is 12 amino acids. The germline CDR1 and CDR2 sequences are MNHNS and SASEGT. V was trimmed by 4 bases and J by 3 bases, leaving 7 bases between them. The CDR3 reads CASSARNYEQYF. Here the CDR3 DNA reads TGTGCCAGCAGTGCCCGGAACTACGAGCAGTACTTC.